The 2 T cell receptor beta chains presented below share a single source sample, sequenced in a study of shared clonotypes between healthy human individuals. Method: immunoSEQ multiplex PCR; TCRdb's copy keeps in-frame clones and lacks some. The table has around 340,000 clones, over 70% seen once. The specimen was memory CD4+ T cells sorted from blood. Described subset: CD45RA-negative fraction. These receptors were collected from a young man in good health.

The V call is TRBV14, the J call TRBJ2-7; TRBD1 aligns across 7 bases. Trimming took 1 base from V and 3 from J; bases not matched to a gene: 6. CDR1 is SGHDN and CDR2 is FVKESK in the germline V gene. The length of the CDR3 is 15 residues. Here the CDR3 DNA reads TGTGCCAGCAGCCAAGCGACAGGGACCATCTACGAGCAGTACTTC. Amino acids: CASSQATGTIYEQYF.

The CDR3 loop reads CASSKTVPPSYEQYF. CDR3 in DNA: TGTGCCAGCAGCAAAACAGTTCCTCCCTCCTACGAGCAGTACTTC. This sequence joins TRBV2 and TRBJ2-7; D remains ambiguous. CDR1 SNHLY and CDR2 FYNNEI come from the germline V gene. The CDR3 extends over 15 amino acids. Trimming pared 6 bases from V and 0 bases from J, leaving 15 bases between.